Sequencing of this TCR beta chain was carried out in a study of beta chain features in type 1 diabetes. Expressed TCRB transcripts got sequenced, as all isolated RNA was reverse transcribed. The repertoire was sequenced with immunoSEQ multiplex PCR; TCRdb's copy has only in-frame clones and lacks some. The table includes a few hundred thousand clones, roughly 17% detected once. On this clone itself: The antigen remains unidentified.

Study-wide results and caveats: Significant though moderate, a shortening of TCRB CDR3s appeared in all four CD4+ subsets of Type 1 diabetes patients.

The sample was naive CD4+ T cells from blood. The receptor comes from a man younger than 45 with type 1 diabetes.

CDR3 sequence: CSAGGGSSYEQYF. CDR3 bases: TGCAGCGCTGGAGGCGGGAGCTCCTACGAGCAGTACTTC. This chain connects TRBV29-1 to TRBJ2-7, with 7 bases fitting TRBD2. CDR1 SQVTM and CDR2 ANQGSEA come from the germline V gene. J gave up 0 bases and V 7 bases, and 6 bases lay outside the gene matches. This CDR3 is built from 13 residues.